The 8 T cell receptor beta chains presented below share a single source sample, sequenced in a study of T-cell memory formation after mild COVID-19. TCRdb ran MiXCR on the 5' RACE reads and lists one entry per CDR3 protein. Among around 340,000 distinct CDR3 sequences listed, under 15% were seen once. The material sequenced was PBMCs or a T cell subset sorted from them (not recorded which). The receptors here all came from a man in his late teens or twenties who had mild COVID-19 (a few samples of this study predate the infection). Cell type and time point are not known.

The rearrangement joins TRBV7-9 to TRBJ1-2; D might be TRBD1 (5 bases). V lost 4 bases, J lost 3 bases, and 18 bases lay in between. CDR1 and CDR2 (germline): SEHNR, FQNEAQ (reference sequence). The CDR3 covers 16 residues. The CDR3 region is CASSSRDLKRDYGYTF. DNA of the CDR3: TGTGCCAGCAGCTCCCGGGACCTTAAGAGGGACTATGGCTACACCTTC.

This clonotype showed up just a few times. V gene TRBV5-6 combines with J gene TRBJ1-1; D uncertain. CDR3 size: 15 residues. The germline V gene encodes CDR1 SGHDT and CDR2 YYEEEE. Trimming removed 3 bases from V and 11 bases from J, with 23 bases in between. The CDR3, as DNA: TGTGCCAGCAGCTCGACAACCAACAGAATTCGAGGGGCTTTCTTT. Protein sequence: CASSSTTNRIRGAFF.

The rearrangement uses TRBV29-1 and TRBJ2-5; 7 bases fit TRBD1. The CDR3 has 13 amino acids. J was trimmed by 4 bases and V by 7 bases; bases with no gene match: 9. Germline V CDR1 and CDR2: SQVTM, ANQGSEA. This CDR3 reads CSGDSRSVETQYF. The CDR3 DNA follows: TGCAGCGGGGACAGCCGATCGGTAGAGACCCAGTACTTC.

The gene calls are TRBV3-1 and TRBJ1-5; D call uncertain. The V gene lost 3 bases and the J gene lost 1 base, with 4 bases spanning the gap. CDR1 and CDR2 (germline): LGHDT, YNNKEL (reference sequence). The CDR3 sequence is 13 residues long. CDR3 residues: CASSHLSNQPQHF. DNA for the CDR3: TGTGCCAGCAGCCATTTGAGCAATCAGCCCCAGCATTTT.

This chain connects TRBV21-1 to TRBJ2-7; TRBD1, as called in the table, went unchecked against the DNA. TRBV21-1 is a known pseudogene. The CDR3 totals 14 residues. This chain's CDR3 is CASSNDIDRFTEYF. The CDR3 DNA reads TGTGCCAGCAGCAATGATATTGACAGGTTCACAGAGTACTTC.

The V gene is TRBV29-1, the J gene TRBJ2-1, with 7 bases identical to TRBD2. The CDR3 is made up of 14 amino acids. Per the germline V gene, CDR1 is SQVTM and CDR2 is ANQGSEA. The V gene end was trimmed by 7 bases and the J gene end by 5 bases; junction bases not matched to a gene: 11. CDR3 nucleotide sequence: TGCAGCGGGAAGGAGGGACTAAAGCACAATGAGCAGTTCTTC. Translation gives CSGKEGLKHNEQFF.

This clonotype has just a few counts. This chain connects TRBV12-3 or TRBV12-4 to TRBJ2-3, with TRBD1 identical over 10 bases. The CDR3 extends over 14 amino acids. V shed 6 bases, J shed 6 bases, and the junction held 6 bases outside the gene matches. The CDR3 is CASRRGQGGDTQYF. CDR3 DNA sequence: TGTGCCAGCAGACGTGGACAGGGGGGGGATACGCAGTATTTT.

The chain joins TRBV12-3 or TRBV12-4 to TRBJ1-5; D is perhaps TRBD1 (6 bases). Deletions cut 5 bases from V and 3 bases from J, with 8 bases between. The CDR3 sequence is 13 residues long. Written as DNA, the CDR3 is TGTGCCAGCAGTAGGACAGCCAATCAGCCCCAGCATTTT. Translating gives CASSRTANQPQHF.